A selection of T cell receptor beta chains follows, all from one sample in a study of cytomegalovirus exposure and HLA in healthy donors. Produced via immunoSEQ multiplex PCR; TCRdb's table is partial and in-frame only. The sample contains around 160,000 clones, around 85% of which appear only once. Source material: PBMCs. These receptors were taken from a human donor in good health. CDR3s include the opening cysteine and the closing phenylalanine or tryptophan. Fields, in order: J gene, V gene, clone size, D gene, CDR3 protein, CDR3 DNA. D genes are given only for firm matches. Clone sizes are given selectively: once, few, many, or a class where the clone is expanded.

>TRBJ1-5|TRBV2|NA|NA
CATTLQGHQPQHF
TGTGCCACGACTCTCCAGGGGCACCAGCCCCAGCATTTT
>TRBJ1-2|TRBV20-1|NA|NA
CSPSGYTF
TGCAGTCCCTCGGGCTACACCTTC
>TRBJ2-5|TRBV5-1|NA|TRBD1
CASSKSGTGLPETQYF
TGCGCCAGCAGCAAGTCTGGGACAGGGCTTCCGGAGACCCAGTACTTC
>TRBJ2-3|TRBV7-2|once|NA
CASSFAGETDTQYF
TGTGCCAGCAGCTTCGCGGGCGAGACAGATACGCAGTATTTT
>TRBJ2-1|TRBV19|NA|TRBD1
CASSIGFGQGYNEQFF
TGTGCCAGTAGTATCGGTTTTGGACAGGGTTACAATGAGCAGTTCTTC
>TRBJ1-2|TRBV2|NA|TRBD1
CASSETKDRGRLGYTF
TGTGCCAGCAGTGAAACGAAAGACAGGGGGCGGCTTGGCTACACCTTC
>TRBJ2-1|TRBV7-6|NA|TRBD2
CASSLLAGGYNEQFF
TGTGCCAGCAGCCTATTGGCGGGGGGCTACAATGAGCAGTTCTTC
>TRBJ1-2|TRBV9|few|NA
CASSPEAPGLSGYTF
TGTGCCAGCAGCCCAGAGGCCCCAGGGTTGAGTGGCTACACCTTC
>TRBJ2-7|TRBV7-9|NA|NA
CASSLAGTYEQYF
TGTGCCAGCAGCTTAGCCGGGACCTACGAGCAGTACTTC
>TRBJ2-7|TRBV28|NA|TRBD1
CASILTGTPYEQYF
TGTGCCAGCATCCTGACAGGGACCCCCTACGAGCAGTACTTC
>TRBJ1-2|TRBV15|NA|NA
CATSRDRGGGYTF
TGTGCCACCAGCAGAGATCGCGGGGGGGGCTACACCTTC
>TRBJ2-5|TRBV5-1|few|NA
CASFRTRGETQYF
TGCGCCAGCTTTAGGACTAGGGGGGAGACCCAGTACTTC
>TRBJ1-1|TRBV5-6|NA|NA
CASRETGNTEAFF
TGTGCCAGCAGAGAAACAGGGAACACTGAAGCTTTCTTT
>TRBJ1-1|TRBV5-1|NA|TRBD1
CASSLAGGNTEAFF
TGCGCCAGCAGCTTGGCAGGGGGTAACACTGAAGCTTTCTTT
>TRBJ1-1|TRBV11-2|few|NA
CASSQQSIEAFF
TGTGCCAGCAGTCAACAGTCAATTGAAGCTTTCTTT
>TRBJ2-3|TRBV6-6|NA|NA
CASSRLIAPDTQYF
TGTGCCAGCAGCCGACTGATAGCCCCTGATACGCAGTATTTT
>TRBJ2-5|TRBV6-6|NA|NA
CASSPPGTQYF
TGTGCCAGCTCCCCCCCCGGGACCCAGTACTTC
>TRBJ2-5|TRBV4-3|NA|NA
CASSQDLSGPRTQYF
TGCGCCAGCAGCCAAGATCTCAGCGGCCCACGGACCCAGTACTTC
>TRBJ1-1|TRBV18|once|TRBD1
CASSDATGANTEAFF
TGTGCCAGCTCAGACGCGACAGGGGCGAACACTGAAGCTTTCTTT
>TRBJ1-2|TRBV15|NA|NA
CATSRALVGGGGDGYTF
TGTGCCACCAGCAGAGCCCTGGTAGGGGGGGGAGGGGATGGCTACACCTTC
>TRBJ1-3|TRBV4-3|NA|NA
CASSQGRVGNTIYF
TGCGCCAGCAGCCAAGGTCGCGTAGGAAACACCATATATTTT
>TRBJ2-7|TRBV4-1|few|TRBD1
CASSQGQDGFEQYF
TGCGCCAGCAGCCAGGGACAGGACGGCTTCGAGCAGTACTTC
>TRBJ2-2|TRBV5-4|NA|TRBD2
CASSWRGGGGSVGELFF
TGTGCCAGCAGCTGGAGGGGTGGCGGGGGGAGTGTCGGGGAGCTGTTTTTT
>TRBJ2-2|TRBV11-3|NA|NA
CASSLAGAGELFF
TGTGCCAGCAGCTTAGCAGGGGCCGGGGAGCTGTTTTTT
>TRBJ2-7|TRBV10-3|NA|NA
CAISGYIFAYEQYF
TGTGCCATCAGTGGCTATATCTTCGCCTACGAGCAGTACTTC